The rows below give T cell receptor beta chains drawn from one sample of a study of T cell changes during pregnancy in multiple sclerosis. Sequenced by immunoSEQ multiplex PCR; TCRdb stores in-frame clones only, minus some. The data show under 55,000 clones, 85% to 95% seen once. The source was CD4+ T cells from peripheral blood mononuclear cells, collected before pregnancy. These receptors were obtained from a female donor with multiple sclerosis, enrolled in a pregnancy study. Each CDR3 is given with its conserved first and last residue. D genes are given only for firm matches.

V	D	J	CDR3	DNA
TRBV19	NA	TRBJ1-1	CASSWGGRGYGTEAFF	TGTGCCAGTAGTTGGGGGGGGAGGGGGTACGGCACTGAAGCTTTCTTT
TRBV5-1	TRBD2	TRBJ2-1	CASSLRAGGPDEQFF	TGCGCCAGCAGCTTGAGAGCGGGAGGGCCGGATGAGCAGTTCTTC
TRBV4-1	TRBD1	TRBJ2-7	CASSQPGTGGYEQYF	TGCGCCAGCAGCCAGCCCGGGACAGGGGGCTACGAGCAGTACTTC
TRBV7-3	NA	TRBJ1-2	CASSLKRGDGYTF	TGTGCCAGCAGCTTAAAGCGGGGGGACGGCTACACCTTC
TRBV10-1	TRBD2	TRBJ2-3	CASSESALAGRSDTQYF	TGCGCCAGCAGTGAGTCTGCATTAGCGGGAAGGTCAGATACGCAGTATTTT
TRBV5-1	NA	TRBJ2-2	CASSYSTSNTGELFF	TGCGCCAGCAGCTACAGCACATCGAACACCGGGGAGCTGTTTTTT
TRBV30	NA	TRBJ2-3	CAWKTLQASQTYF	TGTGCCTGGAAGACCCTACAGGCAAGTCAGACGTATTTT
TRBV7-7	TRBD2	TRBJ2-1	CASSPTSGEYNEQFF	TGTGCCAGCAGCCCGACTAGCGGGGAATACAATGAGCAGTTCTTC
TRBV10-2	NA	TRBJ2-7	CASTSRVAPYEQYF	TGCGCCAGCACCTCCAGGGTTGCCCCCTACGAGCAGTACTTC
TRBV5-1	TRBD1	TRBJ2-5	CASSLSAQQGVQETQYF	TGCGCCAGCAGCTTGAGTGCTCAACAGGGGGTACAAGAGACCCAGTACTTC
TRBV5-5	NA	TRBJ2-7	CASSLGGASTSSYEQYF	TGTGCCAGCAGCTTGGGGGGAGCTAGCACCAGCTCCTACGAGCAGTACTTC
TRBV18	NA	TRBJ1-1	CASSPTGLEAFF	TGTGCCAGCTCACCTACAGGCCTTGAAGCTTTCTTT
TRBV5-4	NA	TRBJ2-7	CASSPGRGSSSYEQYF	TGTGCCAGCAGTCCCGGCAGGGGAAGCAGCTCCTACGAGCAGTACTTC
TRBV27	TRBD1	TRBJ2-7	CASRTGWGEQYF	TGTGCCAGCCGGACAGGGTGGGGCGAGCAGTACTTC
TRBV27	NA	TRBJ1-2	CASRSWTHGGYGYTF	TGTGCCAGCAGATCCTGGACCCACGGAGGTTATGGCTACACCTTC
TRBV11-2	NA	TRBJ1-1	CASSPQGVNTEAFF	TGTGCCAGCAGCCCCCAAGGGGTGAACACTGAAGCTTTCTTT
TRBV28	NA	TRBJ1-1	CATQGEGRGWSEAFF	TGTGCCACTCAAGGAGAGGGGAGGGGGTGGTCTGAAGCTTTCTTT
TRBV28	NA	TRBJ1-2	CASMPDRYYGYTF	TGTGCCAGCATGCCGGACAGATACTATGGCTACACCTTC